This is a list of T cell receptor beta chains from one sample in a study of cytomegalovirus exposure and HLA in healthy donors. The repertoire was sequenced with immunoSEQ multiplex PCR; TCRdb's copy has only in-frame clones and lacks some. The data contain approximately 140,000 clones, 83% of them singletons. Sequenced material: PBMCs. The receptors were sampled from a girl aged 2 to 10 in good health and CMV-seronegative. Each CDR3 is given with its conserved first and last residue. The D gene is left open where the match is weak. Part of the rows lack a size; the others show once, few, many or a class for expanded clones.

CDR3 DNA: TGCGCCAGCAGCCTAACTAGGAGTGCGAGCACAGATACGCAGTATTTT
CDR3 protein: CASSLTRSASTDTQYF
J gene: TRBJ2-3
V gene: TRBV5-1
clone size: .
D gene: .

CDR3 DNA: TGTGCCAGCAGTGAAGCCGAGTTTGGCTACACCTTC
CDR3 protein: CASSEAEFGYTF
J gene: TRBJ1-2
V gene: TRBV6-1
clone size: .
D gene: .

CDR3 DNA: TGTGCCAGCAGCCCCCCCACCCGGGATGAAGCTTTCTTT
CDR3 protein: CASSPPTRDEAFF
J gene: TRBJ1-1
V gene: TRBV7-9
clone size: .
D gene: .

CDR3 DNA: TGTGCCAGCAGTGACGCGGGACGATATAGCTCCTACGAGCAGTACTTC
CDR3 protein: CASSDAGRYSSYEQYF
J gene: TRBJ2-7
V gene: TRBV27
clone size: .
D gene: .

CDR3 DNA: TGTGCCAGCAGCTACTCCGGCAGGGGGGATCAGCCCCAGCATTTT
CDR3 protein: CASSYSGRGDQPQHF
J gene: TRBJ1-5
V gene: TRBV9
clone size: .
D gene: TRBD1

CDR3 DNA: TGCGCCAGCAGCGGGGGACAGAATGAAAAACTGTTTTTT
CDR3 protein: CASSGGQNEKLFF
J gene: TRBJ1-4
V gene: TRBV5-1
clone size: .
D gene: TRBD1

CDR3 DNA: TGTGCCAGCGGAGAGACAGGGGGAAATCAGCCCCAGCATTTT
CDR3 protein: CASGETGGNQPQHF
J gene: TRBJ1-5
V gene: TRBV9
clone size: .
D gene: TRBD1

CDR3 DNA: TGTGCCAGTAGTAAGCGGACAGGGGGTATTGAAAAACTGTTTTTT
CDR3 protein: CASSKRTGGIEKLFF
J gene: TRBJ1-4
V gene: TRBV19
clone size: few
D gene: TRBD1

CDR3 DNA: TGTGCCAGCCGTCGGACAGGGTCCACTGAAGCTTTCTTT
CDR3 protein: CASRRTGSTEAFF
J gene: TRBJ1-1
V gene: TRBV6-6
clone size: .
D gene: TRBD1

CDR3 DNA: TGTGTCAGCAGCAAAGAAAGGGGAACTAGCATCCATGAGCAGTTCTTC
CDR3 protein: CVSSKERGTSIHEQFF
J gene: TRBJ2-1
V gene: TRBV21-1
clone size: .
D gene: .

CDR3 DNA: TGTGCCAGCAGTTTATTGAGCGGGAGCAATGAGCAGTTCTTC
CDR3 protein: CASSLLSGSNEQFF
J gene: TRBJ2-1
V gene: TRBV27
clone size: .
D gene: TRBD2

CDR3 DNA: TGTGCCAGCAGTGCTGCGCGAAACGCAGAGACCCAGTACTTC
CDR3 protein: CASSAARNAETQYF
J gene: TRBJ2-5
V gene: TRBV2
clone size: .
D gene: .

CDR3 DNA: TGTGCCATCAGTGAGGATAAGGGGAACCAAGAGACCCAGTACTTC
CDR3 protein: CAISEDKGNQETQYF
J gene: TRBJ2-5
V gene: TRBV10-3
clone size: .
D gene: .

CDR3 DNA: TGTGCCAGCAGTCCGGGGGAGTACTCTGGGGCCAACGTCCTGACTTTC
CDR3 protein: CASSPGEYSGANVLTF
J gene: TRBJ2-6
V gene: TRBV27
clone size: .
D gene: .

CDR3 DNA: TGTGCCAGCCACGGGGTAGGGGAGACCCAGTACTTC
CDR3 protein: CASHGVGETQYF
J gene: TRBJ2-5
V gene: TRBV18
clone size: once
D gene: .

CDR3 DNA: TGTGCCAGCTCCTTTGCAGGGGGGCTAGGAAACACCATATATTTT
CDR3 protein: CASSFAGGLGNTIYF
J gene: TRBJ1-3
V gene: TRBV6-1
clone size: .
D gene: TRBD1

CDR3 DNA: TGTGCCAGCAGTCCGACTAGCGGATGGGACGAGCAGTACTTC
CDR3 protein: CASSPTSGWDEQYF
J gene: TRBJ2-7
V gene: TRBV27
clone size: .
D gene: TRBD2

CDR3 DNA: TGTGCCAGCAGTTTCGGGACAGGGGTTGGCTACACCTTC
CDR3 protein: CASSFGTGVGYTF
J gene: TRBJ1-2
V gene: TRBV27
clone size: .
D gene: TRBD1

CDR3 DNA: TGTGCCAGCGGTGTGAGCACCGGGGAGCTGTTTTTT
CDR3 protein: CASGVSTGELFF
J gene: TRBJ2-2
V gene: TRBV6-9
clone size: many
D gene: .

CDR3 DNA: TGTGCCACCAGCAGAGATATAGAGGGCCGGGTCTTGCCAGATACGCAGTATTTT
CDR3 protein: CATSRDIEGRVLPDTQYF
J gene: TRBJ2-3
V gene: TRBV15
clone size: .
D gene: .

CDR3 DNA: TGTGCCAGCAGCTTACAAGCAACGGGAGGCTATGGCTACACCTTC
CDR3 protein: CASSLQATGGYGYTF
J gene: TRBJ1-2
V gene: TRBV7-9
clone size: few
D gene: .

CDR3 DNA: TGTGCCAGCAGTCGACTAGCGGGAGGCCCCAATGAGCAGTTCTTC
CDR3 protein: CASSRLAGGPNEQFF
J gene: TRBJ2-1
V gene: TRBV25-1
clone size: few
D gene: TRBD2

CDR3 DNA: TGTGCCAGCAGCTTAGAGGATTTCGGAGGGCCGGTTTACAATGAGCAGTTCTTC
CDR3 protein: CASSLEDFGGPVYNEQFF
J gene: TRBJ2-1
V gene: TRBV11-2
clone size: .
D gene: .

CDR3 DNA: TGTGCCAGCAGCTTGGACAGGGGGCAAAATGAGCAGTTCTTC
CDR3 protein: CASSLDRGQNEQFF
J gene: TRBJ2-1
V gene: TRBV7-3
clone size: .
D gene: TRBD1

CDR3 DNA: TGTGCCAGTAGTAGGGGACTAGCGGGAGTCGTCAATGAGCAGTTCTTC
CDR3 protein: CASSRGLAGVVNEQFF
J gene: TRBJ2-1
V gene: TRBV19
clone size: .
D gene: TRBD2

CDR3 DNA: TGTGCCTGCCTCGCGGGGCCCGGTGTGGACACTGAAGCTTTCTTT
CDR3 protein: CACLAGPGVDTEAFF
J gene: TRBJ1-1
V gene: TRBV30
clone size: .
D gene: .

CDR3 DNA: TGTGCCAGCAGTGCCCTGACAGACACCGGGGAGCTGTTTTTT
CDR3 protein: CASSALTDTGELFF
J gene: TRBJ2-2
V gene: TRBV2
clone size: .
D gene: .

CDR3 DNA: TGTGCCAGTAGTTCCAGGGTCACCTACGAGCAGTACTTC
CDR3 protein: CASSSRVTYEQYF
J gene: TRBJ2-7
V gene: TRBV19
clone size: .
D gene: .

CDR3 DNA: TGTGCCTGGGACCTGCAGGGGCCCTACTACGAGCAGTACTTC
CDR3 protein: CAWDLQGPYYEQYF
J gene: TRBJ2-7
V gene: TRBV30
clone size: .
D gene: .

CDR3 DNA: TGTGCCTGGAGTACTGGGCTAGCGGGGGTCGGAATAGACATTCAGTACTTC
CDR3 protein: CAWSTGLAGVGIDIQYF
J gene: TRBJ2-4
V gene: TRBV30
clone size: .
D gene: TRBD2